This TCR beta chain appears in the sequencing data of a study of T-cell reconstitution after alpha-beta-depleted transplantation in children. Whole-study results and caveats: Diversity and T-cell counts at one year after transplant derived mostly from new T cells. At day 60, the high TCRbeta diversity found in some patients originated from recipient T cells and thymic progenitors that had survived. Expanded graft clones numbering several hundred reportedly gave rise to alpha-beta T cells about two months after transplant.

Unique molecular identifiers were incorporated when the TCRbeta library was constructed. Using its own MiXCR run on the PCR reads, TCRdb lists one record per CDR3 protein. Counted here are hundreds of thousands of distinct CDR3 sequences, roughly a quarter occurring once; the ten biggest clones make up around 4.8%. This clonotype turned up a few times. No antigen is known for it. The CDR3 has 16 residues. V was clipped by 1 base and J by 5 bases, with 17 bases between them. The germline gives CDR1 MGHRA, CDR2 YSYEKL. Material: PBMCs, mostly from graft donor cells, obtained 360 days after TCRalphabeta/CD19-depleted stem cell transplant. The gene calls are TRBV4-1 and TRBJ1-1; D is ambiguous. This receptor was obtained from a female patient younger than 10 who had a stem cell transplant for congenital amegakaryocytic thrombocytopenia, so the T cells may come from the graft donor. The chain's CDR3 is CASSQVPSRGDTEAFF. CDR3 nucleotides: TGCGCCAGCAGCCAAGTCCCCTCCCGGGGTGATACTGAAGCTTTCTTT.